These 30 T cell receptor beta chains originate from one sample sequenced in a study of T cells in Graves' hyperthyroidism and ophthalmopathy. Researchers amplified the TCR beta CDR3 regions from RNA transcripts. The TCR CDR3 was amplified in a first-round RT-PCR using the HTBI primer set. A single record per CDR3 protein comes from TCRdb applying MiXCR to the multiplex PCR reads. Of 480,000 or so distinct CDR3 sequences in the sample, roughly 14% were seen once. The sample taken for sequencing was blood. The origin of the receptors is a woman in her late teens or twenties with Graves' hyperthyroidism.

Comment on this clonotype: This may stem from a read error, because a much larger clone lies one nucleotide away. The chain's CDR3 is CASNPAMGVVNYGYTF. CDR3 nucleotides: TGTGCCAGCAACCCGGCTATGGGAGTGGTAAACTATGGCTACACCTTC. This chain joins TRBV7-9 and TRBJ1-2; D remains unclear. V lost 7 bases to trimming and J lost 2 bases, with 20 bases between them. This CDR3 has 16 amino acids. Germline V gene lookup returns CDR1 SEHNR and CDR2 FQNEAQ (reference sequence).

This clonotype has a count of ten or more. The chain carries TRBV3-1 and TRBJ1-1; TRBD1 matches 7 bases. The germline gives CDR1 LGHDT, CDR2 YNNKEL (reference sequence). The CDR3 extends over 16 amino acids. The V and J ends lost 1 base and 1 base, in that order; junction bases with no gene match: 6. The CDR3 coding sequence is TGTGCCAGCAGCCAAGTAAAGGGGGCGCCGAACACTGAAGCTTTCTTT. Its translation: CASSQVKGAPNTEAFF.

This clonotype was seen a few times. The V call is TRBV5-5, the J call TRBJ2-1, with 12 bases aligning to TRBD2. Germline CDR1 is SGHKS and CDR2 is YYEKEE (reference sequence). V was pared by 4 bases and J by 5 bases, with 4 bases of the junction left unmatched. The CDR3 runs 15 residues. The CDR3 is CASSEGLAGNNEQFF. CDR3 bases: TGTGCCAGCAGCGAGGGACTAGCGGGCAACAATGAGCAGTTCTTC.

This clonotype was seen ten or more times. The chain combines TRBV3-1 with TRBJ1-2, with 7 bases aligning to TRBD1. The CDR3 covers 13 residues. Germline V gene data show CDR1 as LGHDT and CDR2 as YNNKEL (reference sequence). CDR3 bases: TGTGCAACCGGGACAGAAACTAACTATGGCTACACCTTC. Residues: CATGTETNYGYTF.

Many counts were recorded for this clonotype. The chain is built from TRBV6-1 and TRBJ1-1; TRBD1 aligns across 8 bases. The ends lost 5 bases at V and 2 bases at J; junction bases unmatched: 13. CDR1 is MNHNS, CDR2 SASEGT, per germline. CDR3 length: 17 residues. The CDR3 coding sequence is TGTGCCAGCAGTCCAAACGGTTCCAGGGGGCGCAACACTGAAGCTTTCTTT. Amino acids: CASSPNGSRGRNTEAFF.

This chain connects TRBV11-2 to TRBJ2-1; possibly TRBD1 or TRBD2 for D (7 bases each). The CDR3 is 17 amino acids. Trimming stripped 7 bases from V and 2 bases from J, with 21 bases between. Germline V gene sequence: CDR1 SGHAT, CDR2 FQNNGV. CDR3 amino acids: CASTHRGWEGAYNEQFF. The CDR3 bases are TGTGCCAGCACCCACAGGGGTTGGGAGGGTGCCTACAATGAGCAGTTCTTC.

The gene calls are TRBV19 and TRBJ2-1; 7 nucleotides match TRBD2. J lost 8 bases, V lost 2 bases, and 9 bases had no gene match. Germline CDR1 and CDR2: LNHDA and SQIVND (reference sequence). This CDR3 spans 15 amino acids. CDR3 bases: TGTGCCAGTAGTATAAAGACTAGCTCGTGGTATGAGCAGTTCTTC. Translating it yields CASSIKTSSWYEQFF. The variable domain in full, with the rest retrieved from reference TRBV19 and TRBJ2-1, is DGGITQSPKYLFRKEGQNVTLSCEQNLNHDAMYWYRQDPGQGLRLIYYSQIVNDFQKGDIAEGYSVSREKKESFPLTVTSAQKNPTAFYLCASSIKTSSWYEQFFGPGTRLTVL.

The chain is built from TRBV29-1 and TRBJ1-2; D might be TRBD1 (5 bases). CDR3 length: 12 residues. CDR1 is SQVTM and CDR2 is ANQGSEA in the germline V gene. With 4 bases removed from V and 4 bases from J, the gap between germline ends came to 10 bases. Here the CDR3 reads CSVGGPIYGYTF. For the CDR3, the DNA is TGCAGCGTTGGGGGACCGATCTATGGCTACACCTTC.

Many counts were recorded for this clonotype. The CDR3 is CASSSALADEQFF. CDR3 in DNA: TGTGCCAGCAGCTCGGCATTAGCAGATGAGCAGTTCTTC. The V call is TRBV7-8, the J call TRBJ2-1; unclear D gene. CDR1 SGHVS and CDR2 FQNEAQ come from the germline V gene. V was cut by 4 bases and J by 8 bases, with 12 bases left in between. The CDR3 extends over 13 amino acids.

In its sample, this clonotype was seen a few times. CDR3 residues: CATSDWGAQNTGELFF. CDR3 in DNA: TGTGCCACCAGTGATTGGGGGGCGCAGAACACCGGGGAGCTGTTTTTT. This chain links TRBV24-1 with TRBJ2-2, with D possibly being TRBD1 or TRBD2 (6 bases each). Trimming removed 2 bases at V and 1 base at J, with 10 bases between. The CDR3 totals 16 residues. In germline, CDR1 is KGHDR, CDR2 SFDVKD.

Many counts were recorded for this clonotype. This chain joins TRBV11-1 and TRBJ1-4, with a weak D call TRBD1 (5 bases). This CDR3 has 14 amino acids. The V gene's germline CDR1 is SGHAT and CDR2 FQDESV (reference sequence). The V end lost 5 bases, the J end lost 5 bases, and 12 bases lay between the germline ends. The CDR3 coding sequence is TGTGCCAGCAGCGTGACAGTGGAGAATGAAAAACTGTTTTTT. It translates to CASSVTVENEKLFF.

This clonotype was counted only a few times. The gene calls are TRBV5-1 and TRBJ2-3; D perhaps matches TRBD1 (5 bases). Germline CDR1 SGHRS, CDR2 YFSETQ. V was pared by 1 base and J by 0 bases, with 9 bases between. The CDR3 length is 15 residues. The CDR3 sequence: CASSLWTPSTDTQYF. DNA for the CDR3: TGCGCCAGCAGCTTGTGGACACCGAGCACAGATACGCAGTATTTT.

In regard to this clonotype: A read error is possible here, since a much larger clone lies one base away. The chain uses TRBV7-3 and TRBJ2-5; 8 bases fit TRBD2. The CDR3 loop spans 18 amino acids. CDR1 is SGHTA and CDR2 is FQGTGA in the germline V gene. The CDR3 loop is CASSLTPLNERGIETQYF. CDR3 nucleotides: TGTGCCAGCAGCCTAACCCCCCTGAACGAGCGGGGGATAGAGACCCAGTACTTC.

There are a few counts of this clonotype. V and J are TRBV27 and TRBJ1-1, with D perhaps TRBD1 (6 bases). The CDR3 has 14 residues. Germline assignment: CDR1 MNHEY and CDR2 SMNVEV (reference sequence). The V end was cut by 4 bases, the J end by 5 bases, with 14 bases between. CDR3 nucleotide sequence: TGTGCCAGCAGTTCCAACAGGGATTGGACTGAAGCTTTCTTT. This encodes CASSSNRDWTEAFF.

This clonotype was detected ten times or more. The V gene is TRBV10-2, the J gene TRBJ1-1; no firm D call. Trimming left V 7 bases short and J 8 bases short, with 5 bases between. Looked up from germline, CDR1 is WSHSY and CDR2 is SAAADI. The CDR3 spans 9 residues. CDR3 amino acids: CASKAEAFF. The CDR3 region has the DNA TGCGCCAGCAAGGCAGAAGCTTTCTTT.

This clonotype was seen many times. The V and J genes are TRBV2 and TRBJ1-5, with D possibly TRBD1 on 5 matching bases. Trimming cost V 5 bases and J 4 bases, with 21 bases left between them. CDR3 length equals 17 residues. Germline CDR1 SNHLY, CDR2 FYNNEI. CDR3 amino acids: CASSRARVGGVNQPQHF. In DNA, the CDR3 is TGTGCCAGCAGTCGGGCAAGGGTTGGAGGGGTGAATCAGCCCCAGCATTTT.

The chain has TRBV7-3 and TRBJ2-4; 7 bases map to TRBD2. The CDR3 is 15 amino acids. V lost 0 bases to trimming and J lost 8 bases; unmatched junction nucleotides: 7. Looked up from germline, CDR1 is SGHTA and CDR2 is FQGTGA. The CDR3 DNA sequence: TGTGCCAGCAGCTTAACGGGCGGGGCGGGAGACATTCAGTACTTC. Translating it yields CASSLTGGAGDIQYF.

This clonotype was detected ten times or more. The chain joins TRBV5-1 to TRBJ2-1; no clear D. From germline, CDR1 is SGHRS and CDR2 YFSETQ. V lost 7 bases and J 0 bases, leaving 5 bases between the germline ends. The CDR3 runs 12 residues. The CDR3: CASGSSYNEQFF. CDR3 coding DNA: TGCGCCAGCGGTAGCTCCTACAATGAGCAGTTCTTC.

Notes on this clonotype: One base away lies a much larger clone, so this may be a sequencing read error. This chain links TRBV7-2 with TRBJ2-1; D possibly corresponds to TRBD1 (5 bases). The CDR3 has 13 amino acids. Germline CDR1 reads SGHTA; CDR2 reads FQGNSA. The V end lost 3 bases, the J end lost 12 bases, and 15 bases lay between the germline ends. The CDR3: CASSFRAKVGQFF. The CDR3 bases are TGTGCCAGCAGCTTCAGGGCAAAGGTTGGGCAGTTCTTC.

This clonotype showed up many times. This rearrangement joins TRBV11-2 to TRBJ1-2; TRBD1 matches 9 bases. Germline CDR1 and CDR2: SGHAT and FQNNGV. V shed 3 bases, J shed 7 bases, and the junction held 3 bases outside the gene matches. The CDR3 contains 13 residues. This CDR3 reads CASSLGQGFGYTF. In DNA, the CDR3 is TGTGCCAGCAGCTTGGGACAGGGTTTTGGCTACACCTTC.

The chain combines TRBV7-9 with TRBJ2-2; 7 bases match TRBD2. This CDR3 contains 14 residues. Trimming removed 8 bases from V and 6 bases from J; junction bases left unmatched: 9. Germline V gene sequence: CDR1 SEHNR, CDR2 FQNEAQ (reference sequence). CDR3 sequence: CASLGLAESGELFF. CDR3 sequence (DNA): TGTGCCAGCTTGGGCCTAGCGGAATCCGGGGAGCTGTTTTTT. The full variable domain, completed using reference TRBV7-9 and TRBJ2-2, is DTGVSQNPRHKITKRGQNVTFRCDPISEHNRLYWYRQTLGQGPEFLTYFQNEAQLEKSRLLSDRFSAERPKGSFSTLEIQRTEQGDSAMYLCASLGLAESGELFFGEGSRLTVL.

With respect to this clonotype: Since no conserved phenylalanine or tryptophan closes the CDR3, a read error is the likely cause. The CDR3 DNA reads as TGTGCCAGTAGTGTTGGACAGGGGAACACTGAAGCTTTCTCT. Encoded protein: CASSVGQGNTEAFS. The rearrangement joins TRBV19 to TRBJ1-1; 8 bases agree with TRBD1. V gave up 5 bases and J gave up 1 base; unmatched junction bases: 3. This CDR3 contains 14 residues. Germline CDR1 is LNHDA and CDR2 is SQIVND (reference sequence).

This clonotype was observed many times. The chain couples TRBV27 to TRBJ2-2; D is tentatively TRBD1 or TRBD2 (5 bases each). CDR1 and CDR2 (germline): MNHEY, SMNVEV (reference sequence). Trimming stripped 2 bases from V and 6 bases from J, with 13 bases between. This CDR3 is built from 15 residues. CDR3 region: CASSLEGISPGELFF. CDR3 in DNA: TGTGCCAGCAGTTTAGAGGGGATCTCCCCCGGGGAGCTGTTTTTT.

Worth noting for this clonotype: Relative to the germline gene, one junction end is altered; a read error may explain this. The chain combines TRBV18 with TRBJ2-7; 7 bases are shared with TRBD1. This CDR3 region has 17 residues. Germline-derived CDR1 and CDR2 are KGHSH and LQKENI. In nucleotides, the CDR3 is TGTGCCAGCTCAGCGCTCCAGGGACAGCGAGGCTCCTTCGAGCAGTACTTC. Protein sequence: CASSALQGQRGSFEQYF.

Many counts were recorded for this clonotype. The chain recombines TRBV27 with TRBJ2-2, with TRBD1 matching over 10 bases. The V segment lost 7 bases and the J segment 8 bases; nucleotides outside the gene matches: 10. Germline CDR1 and CDR2: MNHEY and SMNVEV (reference sequence). The CDR3 loop spans 15 amino acids. In DNA, the CDR3 is TGTGCCAGCACGGAGACAGGGGGCCCATCGGGGGAGCTGTTTTTT. Its translation is CASTETGGPSGELFF.

This clonotype came up many times. The chain has TRBV7-3 and TRBJ2-2, with D unresolved. This CDR3 has 13 amino acids. V was trimmed by 7 bases and J by 0 bases, leaving 6 bases between them. Germline V gene data show CDR1 as SGHTA and CDR2 as FQGTGA. The CDR3 region is CASTSPNTGELFF. The CDR3 DNA sequence: TGTGCCAGCACCTCACCGAACACCGGGGAGCTGTTTTTT.

This clonotype has at least ten counts. CDR3: CASSPSLAGANTGELFF. Written as DNA, the CDR3 is TGTGCCAGCAGCCCTTCTCTAGCGGGAGCGAACACCGGGGAGCTGTTTTTT. The V gene is TRBV3-1, the J gene TRBJ2-2, with TRBD2 matching over 10 bases. Germline V lookup: CDR1 LGHDT, CDR2 YNNKEL (reference sequence). This CDR3 has 17 residues. J was trimmed by 0 bases and V by 4 bases; bases with no gene match: 5.

V usage is TRBV3-1 and J usage is TRBJ1-2; 10 bases match TRBD1. The trim removed 0 bases at V and 4 bases at J, leaving 8 bases unmatched. The CDR3 sequence is 17 residues long. Looked up from germline, CDR1 is LGHDT and CDR2 is YNNKEL (reference sequence). The CDR3 DNA reads as TGTGCCAGCAGCCAAGATTACGCCGGGACAGGGGCCTATGGCTACACCTTC. Its translation is CASSQDYAGTGAYGYTF.

In its sample, this clonotype was seen many times. The chain has TRBV6-1 and TRBJ1-1; tentative D call: TRBD1 (6 bases). Germline V gives CDR1 MNHNS, CDR2 SASEGT. CDR3 length: 14 residues. V was clipped by 6 bases and J by 8 bases, with 19 bases between them. CDR3 sequence (DNA): TGTGCCAGCAGGGTGACAGGTTCCATTTTAGAAGCTTTCTTT. Translating it yields CASRVTGSILEAFF.

This clonotype was picked up a small number of times. A read error is possible here, since a much larger clone lies one base away. The gene calls are TRBV11-2 and TRBJ1-3, with D maybe TRBD1 (5 bases). CDR1 is SGHAT and CDR2 is FQNNGV in the germline V gene. V was cut by 5 bases and J by 15 bases, with 17 bases left in between. This CDR3 comprises 12 residues. The CDR3 spells CASSHRSTPTYF. For the CDR3, the DNA is TGTGCCAGCAGCCACAGGTCCACTCCCACATATTTT.